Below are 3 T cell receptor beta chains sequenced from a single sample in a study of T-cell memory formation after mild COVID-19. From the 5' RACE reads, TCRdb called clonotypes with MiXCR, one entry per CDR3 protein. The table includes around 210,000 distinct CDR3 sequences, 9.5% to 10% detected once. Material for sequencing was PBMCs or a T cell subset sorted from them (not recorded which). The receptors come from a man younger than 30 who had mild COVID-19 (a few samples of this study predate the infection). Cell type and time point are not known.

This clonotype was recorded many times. Written as DNA, the CDR3 is TGTGCCAGCAGCCATATCTTACAGGGCTCCTACAATGAGCAGTTCTTC. This sequence encodes CASSHILQGSYNEQFF. The chain joins TRBV7-8 to TRBJ2-1, with D possibly TRBD1 on 6 matching bases. The CDR3 runs 16 residues. V lost 5 bases and J lost 0, with 14 bases in between. Per germline, CDR1 SGHVS and CDR2 FQNEAQ.

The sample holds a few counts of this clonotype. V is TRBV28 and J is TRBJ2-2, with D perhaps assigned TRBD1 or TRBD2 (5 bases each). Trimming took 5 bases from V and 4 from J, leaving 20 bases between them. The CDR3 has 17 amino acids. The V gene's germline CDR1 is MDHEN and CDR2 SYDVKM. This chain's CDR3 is CASSTPSGTTGTGELFF. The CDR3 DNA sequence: TGTGCCAGCAGTACCCCCTCGGGGACCACGGGCACCGGGGAGCTGTTTTTT.

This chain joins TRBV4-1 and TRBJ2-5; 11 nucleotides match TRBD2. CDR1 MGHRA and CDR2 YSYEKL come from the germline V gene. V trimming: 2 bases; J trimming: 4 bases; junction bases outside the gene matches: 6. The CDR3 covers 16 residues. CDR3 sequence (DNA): TGCGCCAGCAGCCAAACATTAGCGGGGGGGCCAGAGACCCAGTACTTC. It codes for CASSQTLAGGPETQYF.